The rows below give T cell receptor beta chains drawn from one sample of a study of long-term antiretroviral therapy in people with HIV. Sequenced by immunoSEQ multiplex PCR; TCRdb stores in-frame clones only, minus some. The profile shows about 48,000 clones, about 88% of them singletons. The sample in question was unsorted PBMCs, obtained 0.8 years after starting antiretroviral therapy. The receptors were sampled from a woman aged 18-29 years with HIV. Each CDR3 is given without its conserved first and last residue.

j_call | v_call | cdr3_length | cdr3_aa
TRBJ2-7 | TRBV11-1 | 14 | ASSLIRTGRVYEQY
TRBJ2-7 | TRBV5-4 | 16 | ASSAGTSGRAGSYEQY
TRBJ1-3 | TRBV7-8 | 13 | ASSLERITGNTIY
TRBJ2-7 | TRBV29-1 | 11 | SAGVAGGGEQY
TRBJ2-6 | TRBV18 | 18 | ASSQGAGAQGAYRYDVLT
TRBJ2-1 | TRBV5-1 | 11 | ASSATVSNEQF
TRBJ2-1 | TRBV5-1 | 15 | ASMGTSGRALGNEQF
TRBJ2-7 | TRBV6-5 | 13 | ASSRTQGPQGEQY
TRBJ2-2 | TRBV6-6 | 14 | ASRGRTILDTGELF
TRBJ1-2 | TRBV19 | 12 | ASSIGSTNYGYT
TRBJ2-3 | TRBV18 | 13 | ASSPQAGVTDTQY
TRBJ1-2 | TRBV5-5 | 12 | ASSLDGNNYGYT
TRBJ1-1 | TRBV9 | 10 | ASSPQGAEAF
TRBJ2-2 | TRBV7-7 | 17 | ASSFGPPDITANTGELF